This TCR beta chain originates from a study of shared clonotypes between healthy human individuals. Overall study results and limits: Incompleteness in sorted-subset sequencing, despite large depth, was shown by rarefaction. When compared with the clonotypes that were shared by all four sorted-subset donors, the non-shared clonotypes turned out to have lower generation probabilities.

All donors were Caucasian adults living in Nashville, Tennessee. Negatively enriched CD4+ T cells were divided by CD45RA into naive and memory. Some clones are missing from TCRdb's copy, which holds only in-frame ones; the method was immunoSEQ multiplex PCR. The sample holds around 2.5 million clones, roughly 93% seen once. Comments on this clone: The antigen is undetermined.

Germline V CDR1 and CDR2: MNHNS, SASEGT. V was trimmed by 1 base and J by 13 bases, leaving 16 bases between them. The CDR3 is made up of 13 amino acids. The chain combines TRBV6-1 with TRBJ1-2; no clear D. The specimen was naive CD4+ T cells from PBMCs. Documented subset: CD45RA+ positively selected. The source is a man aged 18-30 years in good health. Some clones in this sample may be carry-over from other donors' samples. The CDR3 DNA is TGTGCCAGCAGTGAAGGGGCTAAGTTGGCCGGCACCTTC. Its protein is CASSEGAKLAGTF.